Reported below is one T cell receptor beta chain. Its matching antigen is unknown. Other DNA sequences in the same sample also yield this CDR3. The entry originates in a study of shared clonotypes between healthy human individuals. Study-wide points: Memory subsets generally showed lower estimated richness than naive subsets.

Negatively enriched CD4+ T cells were divided by CD45RA into naive and memory. Researchers ran the assay at a deep level. Here immunoSEQ multiplex PCR was the method, and the copy in TCRdb shows in-frame clones only, minus some. Of a few million clones detected, around 94% appear once; the ten largest clones hold about 0.13%. This CDR3 contains 17 residues. The germline gives CDR1 SGDLS, CDR2 YYNGEE. V trimming: 0 bases; J trimming: 0 bases; junction bases outside the gene matches: 5. Sequenced: naive CD4+ T cells sorted from blood. Subset noted: CD45RA+ positively selected. The source of this sequence is a man between 18 and 35 years old in good health. This rearrangement joins TRBV9 to TRBJ2-1; 8 positions agree with TRBD2. The CDR3 DNA sequence: TGTGCCAGCAGCGTAGGATTAGCGGGGAGCTCCTACAATGAGCAGTTCTTC. It translates to CASSVGLAGSSYNEQFF.